The sequence of this T cell receptor beta chain was determined in a study of cytomegalovirus exposure and HLA in healthy donors. Study-wide results and limits: Reported findings show TCR beta sequences accurately forecast HLA-A and HLA-B alleles in most subjects. An ancestry cluster, one associated with Asian ancestry, reportedly showed fewer N-insertions than the 666-donor mean in a later analysis. Later analysis identified a missense DCLRE1C variant that was linked to TCR beta V- and J-gene trimming. In vitro confirmation showed three CMV-associated chains to be CMV antigen specific.

The PCR contained 60 Vbeta and 13 Jbeta primers. Sequenced by immunoSEQ multiplex PCR; TCRdb stores in-frame clones only, minus some. Its table records about 150,000 clones. Worth noting for this clone: Its matching antigen is unknown.

The germline V gene has CDR1 SNHLY and CDR2 FYNNEI. The CDR3 runs 14 residues. Trimming removed 1 base at V and 7 bases at J, with 11 bases between. V is TRBV2 and J is TRBJ1-5; D is possibly TRBD1 (5 bases). Sequencing input: PBMCs. The receptor comes from a woman aged 50 to 60 in good health and CMV-seronegative. CDR3 DNA sequence: TGTGCCAGCAGTGAAGGGCAGGGTAGACAGCCCCAGCATTTT. It codes for CASSEGQGRQPQHF. Together with reference TRBV2 and TRBJ1-5, the CDR3 gives the full variable domain: EPEVTQTPSHQVTQMGQEVILRCVPISNHLYFYWYRQILGQKVEFLVSFYNNEISEKSEIFDDQFSVERPDGSNFTLKIRSTKLEDSAMYFCASSEGQGRQPQHFGDGTRLSIL.